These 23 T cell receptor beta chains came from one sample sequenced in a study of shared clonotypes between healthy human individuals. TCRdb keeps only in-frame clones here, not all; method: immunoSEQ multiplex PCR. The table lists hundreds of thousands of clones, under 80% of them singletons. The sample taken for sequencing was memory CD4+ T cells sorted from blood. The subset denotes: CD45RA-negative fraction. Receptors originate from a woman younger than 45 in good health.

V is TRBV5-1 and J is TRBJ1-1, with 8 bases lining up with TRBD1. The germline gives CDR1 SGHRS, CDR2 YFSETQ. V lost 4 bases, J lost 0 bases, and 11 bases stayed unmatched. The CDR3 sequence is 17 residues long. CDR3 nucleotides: TGCGCCAGCAGCGGACGACAGGGGAAGGACATGAACACTGAAGCTTTCTTT. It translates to CASSGRQGKDMNTEAFF.

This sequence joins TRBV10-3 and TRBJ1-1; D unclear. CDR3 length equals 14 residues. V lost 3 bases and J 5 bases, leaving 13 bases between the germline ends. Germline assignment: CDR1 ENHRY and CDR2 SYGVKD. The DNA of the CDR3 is TGTGCCATCAGTGAACGGGAGGGAGGGACTGAAGCTTTCTTT. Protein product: CAISEREGGTEAFF.

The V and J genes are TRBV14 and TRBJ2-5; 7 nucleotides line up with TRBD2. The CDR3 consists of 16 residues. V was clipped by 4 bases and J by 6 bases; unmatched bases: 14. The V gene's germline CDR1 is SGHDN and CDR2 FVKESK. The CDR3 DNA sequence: TGTGCCAGCAGCCCCGGACTAGAGCCTTCCCCAAAGACCCAGTACTTC. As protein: CASSPGLEPSPKTQYF.

The CDR3 region is CASSWATANEAFF. As DNA, the CDR3 is TGTGCCAGCAGCTGGGCGACAGCAAATGAAGCTTTCTTT. The rearrangement links TRBV7-9 to TRBJ1-1; a weak D match, TRBD1 (5 bases). The ends were cut back, 4 bases at V and 7 bases at J, with 13 bases in the middle. The length of the CDR3 is 13 residues. Germline V gene sequence: CDR1 SEHNR, CDR2 FQNEAQ (reference sequence).

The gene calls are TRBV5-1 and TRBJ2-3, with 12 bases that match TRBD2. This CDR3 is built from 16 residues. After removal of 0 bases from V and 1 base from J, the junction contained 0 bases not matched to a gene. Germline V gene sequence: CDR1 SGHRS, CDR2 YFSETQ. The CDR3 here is CASSLGTSGGTDTQYF. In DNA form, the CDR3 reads TGCGCCAGCAGCTTGGGGACTAGCGGGGGCACAGATACGCAGTATTTT.

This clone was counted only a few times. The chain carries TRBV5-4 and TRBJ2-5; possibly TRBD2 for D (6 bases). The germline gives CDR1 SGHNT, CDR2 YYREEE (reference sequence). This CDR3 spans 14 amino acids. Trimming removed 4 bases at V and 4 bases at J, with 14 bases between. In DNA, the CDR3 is TGTGCCAGCAGCCGGGTTACCGGGGGAGAGACCCAGTACTTC. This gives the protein CASSRVTGGETQYF.

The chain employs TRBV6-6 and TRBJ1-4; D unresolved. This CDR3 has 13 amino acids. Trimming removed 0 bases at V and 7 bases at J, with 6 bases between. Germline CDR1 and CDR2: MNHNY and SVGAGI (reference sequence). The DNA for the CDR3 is TGTGCCAGCAGTTACTCTTACCTTGAAAAACTGTTTTTT. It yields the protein CASSYSYLEKLFF.

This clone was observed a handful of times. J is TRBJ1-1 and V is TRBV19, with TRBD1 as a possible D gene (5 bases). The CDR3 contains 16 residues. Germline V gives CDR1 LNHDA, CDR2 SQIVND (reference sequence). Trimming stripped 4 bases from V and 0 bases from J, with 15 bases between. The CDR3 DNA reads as TGTGCCAGTAGTAAGCGGGTTGGGGGAATGAACACTGAAGCTTTCTTT. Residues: CASSKRVGGMNTEAFF.

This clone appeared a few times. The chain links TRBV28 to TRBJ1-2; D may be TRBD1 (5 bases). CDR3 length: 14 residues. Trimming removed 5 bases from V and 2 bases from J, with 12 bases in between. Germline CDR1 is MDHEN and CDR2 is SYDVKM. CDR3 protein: CASSPPSGNYGYTF. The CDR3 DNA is TGTGCCAGCAGTCCTCCTTCAGGGAACTATGGCTACACCTTC.

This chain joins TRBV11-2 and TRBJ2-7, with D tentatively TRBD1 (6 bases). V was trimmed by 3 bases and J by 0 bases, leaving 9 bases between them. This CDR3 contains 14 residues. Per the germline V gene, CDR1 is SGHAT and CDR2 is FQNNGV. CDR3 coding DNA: TGTGCCAGCAGCTTCAGGGGCAACTCCTACGAGCAGTACTTC. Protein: CASSFRGNSYEQYF.

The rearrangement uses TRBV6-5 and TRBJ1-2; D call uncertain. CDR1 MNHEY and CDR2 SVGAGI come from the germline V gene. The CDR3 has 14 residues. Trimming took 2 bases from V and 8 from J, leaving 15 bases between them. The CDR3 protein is CASSYVGHGNGYTF. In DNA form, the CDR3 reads TGTGCCAGCAGTTACGTTGGCCACGGGAACGGCTACACCTTC.

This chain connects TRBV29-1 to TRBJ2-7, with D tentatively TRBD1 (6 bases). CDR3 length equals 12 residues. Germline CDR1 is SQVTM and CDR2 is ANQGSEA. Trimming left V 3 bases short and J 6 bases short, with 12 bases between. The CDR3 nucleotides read TGCAGCGTTGAGAGTCAGGGGACCGAGCAGTACTTC. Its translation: CSVESQGTEQYF.

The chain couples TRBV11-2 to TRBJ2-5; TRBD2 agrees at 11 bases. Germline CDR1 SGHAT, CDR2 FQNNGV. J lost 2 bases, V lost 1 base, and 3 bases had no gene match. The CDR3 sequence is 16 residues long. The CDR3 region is CASSLGVAGGQETQYF. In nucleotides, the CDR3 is TGTGCCAGCAGCTTAGGGGTAGCGGGAGGGCAAGAGACCCAGTACTTC.

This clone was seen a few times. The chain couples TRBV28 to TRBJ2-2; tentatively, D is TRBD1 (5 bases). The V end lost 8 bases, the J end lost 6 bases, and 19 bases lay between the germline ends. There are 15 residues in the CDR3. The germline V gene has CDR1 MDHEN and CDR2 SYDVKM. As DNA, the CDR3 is TGTGCCAGCCGAAATACGAAGGGGTCCGCCGGGGAGCTGTTTTTT. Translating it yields CASRNTKGSAGELFF.

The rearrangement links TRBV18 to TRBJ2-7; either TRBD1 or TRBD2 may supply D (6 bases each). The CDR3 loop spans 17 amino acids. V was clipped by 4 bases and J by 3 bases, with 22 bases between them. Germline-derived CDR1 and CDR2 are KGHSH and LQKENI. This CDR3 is CASSRQRPARGDYEQYF. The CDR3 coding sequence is TGTGCCAGCTCACGACAACGTCCCGCGAGGGGGGACTACGAGCAGTACTTC.

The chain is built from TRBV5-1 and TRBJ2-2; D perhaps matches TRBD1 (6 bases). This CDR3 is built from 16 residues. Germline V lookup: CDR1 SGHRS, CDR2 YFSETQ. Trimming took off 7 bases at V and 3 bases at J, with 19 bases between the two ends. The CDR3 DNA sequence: TGCGCCAGCTGGGGATCCAGGGGAAGGGACACCGGGGAGCTGTTTTTT. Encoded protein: CASWGSRGRDTGELFF.

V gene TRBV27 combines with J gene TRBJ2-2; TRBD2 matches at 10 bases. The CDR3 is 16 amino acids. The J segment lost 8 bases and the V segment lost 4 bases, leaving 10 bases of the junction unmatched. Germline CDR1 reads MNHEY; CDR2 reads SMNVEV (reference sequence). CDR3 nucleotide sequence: TGTGCCAGCAGTTCCCTAGCGGGAGCTCAGGGGGGGGAGCTGTTTTTT. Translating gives CASSSLAGAQGGELFF.

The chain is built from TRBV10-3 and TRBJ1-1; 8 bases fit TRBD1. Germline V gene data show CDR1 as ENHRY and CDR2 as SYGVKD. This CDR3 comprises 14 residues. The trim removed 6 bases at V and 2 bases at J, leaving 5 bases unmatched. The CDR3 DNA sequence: TGTGCCATCAGAGTATCAGGGGGCAACACTGAAGCTTTCTTT. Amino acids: CAIRVSGGNTEAFF.

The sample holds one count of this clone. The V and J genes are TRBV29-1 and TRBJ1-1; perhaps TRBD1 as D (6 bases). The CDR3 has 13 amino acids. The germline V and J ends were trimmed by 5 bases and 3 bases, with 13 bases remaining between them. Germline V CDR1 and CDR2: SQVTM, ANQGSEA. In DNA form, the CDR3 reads TGCAGCGTTTCTCCAGGGGTACACACTGAAGCTTTCTTT. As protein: CSVSPGVHTEAFF.

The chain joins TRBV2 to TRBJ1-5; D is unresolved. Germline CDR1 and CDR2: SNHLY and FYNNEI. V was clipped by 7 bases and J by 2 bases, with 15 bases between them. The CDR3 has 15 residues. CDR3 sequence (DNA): TGTGCCAGCAAACGGACTGACCACGGCAATCAGCCCCAGCATTTT. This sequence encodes CASKRTDHGNQPQHF.

CDR3 region: CASRLAGGQGNEQFF. CDR3 nucleotides: TGTGCCAGCAGACTAGCGGGAGGGCAAGGCAATGAGCAGTTCTTC. The chain employs TRBV7-9 and TRBJ2-1, with TRBD2 matching 13 bases. The junction had 5 bases not matched to a gene; V was cut back by 6 bases and J by 6 bases. The CDR3 totals 15 residues. The germline CDR1 and CDR2 sequences are SEHNR and FQNEAQ (reference sequence).

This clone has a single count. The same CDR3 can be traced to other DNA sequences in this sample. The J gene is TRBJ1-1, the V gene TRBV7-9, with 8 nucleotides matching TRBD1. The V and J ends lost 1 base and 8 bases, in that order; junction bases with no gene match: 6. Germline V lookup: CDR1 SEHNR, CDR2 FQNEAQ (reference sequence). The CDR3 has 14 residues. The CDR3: CASSLVQGATEAFF. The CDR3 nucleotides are TGTGCCAGCAGCTTAGTTCAGGGGGCGACAGAAGCTTTCTTT.

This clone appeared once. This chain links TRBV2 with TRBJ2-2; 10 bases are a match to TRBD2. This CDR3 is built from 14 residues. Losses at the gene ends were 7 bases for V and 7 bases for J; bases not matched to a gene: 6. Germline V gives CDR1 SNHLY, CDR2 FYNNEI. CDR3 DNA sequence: TGTGCCAGCACCCGGCTAGCGGGAGTCGGGGAGCTGTTTTTT. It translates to CASTRLAGVGELFF.